This T cell receptor (beta chain) was identified during a study of tumor-infiltrating lymphocytes in primary liver carcinoma listed by TCRdb under 2017. Background on the whole study: Hepatocellular carcinoma (four) or combined HCC and intrahepatic cholangiocarcinoma (one) was present in the five patients, who were three men and two women aged 30 to 69 years. The tumors of the five patients were staged as T1-T3 N0M0, with maximum diameters ranging from 4.2 to 10 cm. Samples yielded roughly 3.5 to 8 million productive TCRbeta reads; read depth did not differ significantly between tissue types. TCRbeta repertoire sequencing, expression microarrays and whole-exome sequencing were combined in the study across five regions of each liver tumor, with adjacent normal tissue and blood also included. TCRbeta repertoire sequencing covered about 35 specimens from 5 patients: around 25 tumor regions, 5 adjacent noncancerous liver tissues and 5 peripheral blood samples. The 25 or so tumor region samples were profiled with Agilent mRNA microarrays so that TCRbeta repertoire diversity could be related to the local molecular phenotype. High reproducibility was observed for the technical replicate repertoires, with mean shared-clone rates around 0.9 and correlation coefficients above 0.98.

Total RNA and DNA were co-extracted without cell sorting from about 19-30 mg of bulk tissue using the AllPrep DNA/RNA mini kit. Roughly five patients with histopathologically diagnosed primary liver carcinoma underwent surgical resection in China between 2015 and 2016. At the time of sampling, the patients were treatment-naive and had chronic HBV infection. Each tumor was sampled at five spatially separated regions: the tumor centre plus the superior, inferior, left-lateral and right-lateral poles. More than 85% viable tumor cells were found by histology in every tumor sample. Fresh tumor and adjacent tissue pieces were bisected; one half was stored in RNAlater at -80°C, the other sent for histology. Notes on this clonotype: No antigen is known for it. No base-level quality is on record; no much larger clone is a single base apart.

What the research found in general, with its limitations: Since the samples were bulk and unsorted, there was no way to compare CD4+ and CD8+ T cell repertoires. With just 4 or 5 patients in the study, the authors point out that the findings should be validated in a larger study. Only about 8-24% of top clones were present in all five regions of a tumor, suggesting spatial heterogeneity of tumor-infiltrating T cells. Repertoire overlap was higher between tumor regions (mean around 36%) than tumor-adjacent (around 17%) or tumor-blood (14%) pairs, consistent with antigen-driven expansion. The top 250 clones accounted for a significantly greater share of the repertoire in tumors than in blood (p = 0.039). Only the TCR beta chain was sequenced, so true repertoire diversity is likely underestimated because unpaired alpha chains were not captured.

TCRbeta-specific cDNA was reverse-transcribed from about 520 ng total RNA using a constant-region primer and ProtoScript II reverse transcriptase. Three nested multiplex PCR rounds, following a slightly modified ARM-PCR procedure, were used to build the TCRbeta libraries. Each of the first two PCR rounds ran for about 10 cycles and used multiplex TRBV1-TRBV30 forward primers together with a Cbeta reverse primer. A final 25-cycle PCR with Deep VentR polymerase added sample barcodes and Illumina adapters. Before sequencing, amplicons of 200-500 bp were gel-purified using a QIAquick gel extraction kit. The TCRbeta amplicons were sequenced with 250-bp paired-end reads on an Illumina HiSeq 2500. Under the source paper's analysis protocol: Quality trimming of reads was performed with Trimmomatic v0.33, and paired reads were merged with FLASH v1.2.11 so that full CDR3 sequences could be recovered. MiGEC v1.2.1b assigned V, D and J germline segments to the rearranged TCRbeta sequences. Clonotype statistics and Shannon-Wiener diversity indices were calculated with VDJtools v1.0.0. To reduce sampling bias, subsequent analyses other than the diversity analysis used only the 250 most abundant clonotypes in each sample. TCRdb reanalyzed the raw reads on its own, using fastp at Q25 for trimming and MiXCR for clone calling, and kept in-frame beta chains. Under each unique CDR3 protein, matching rows form one entry showing the most common genes and DNA. The V and J calls and clone size come from TCRdb's table, not from the authors' own analysis. Here the sample has approximately 100,000 distinct CDR3 sequences; about 70% occur a single time. The leading ten clones occupy less than 15% of the sample.

The germline V gene yields SQVTM for CDR1 and ANQGSEA for CDR2. The CDR3 contains 17 residues, cysteine and phenylalanine counted. Only the CDR3 region is kept as DNA, spanning 51 bases read in frame from base 1. Germline trimming: 6 bases from V, 14 bases from J; junction bases outside gene matches: 27. Specimen: liver tumor tissue from sampling region 2. What the cell subset or site label conveys for this sample: tumor region T2, inferior pole. The sequence was collected from an older woman with primary liver carcinoma and hepatitis B virus infection. In this chain, TRBV29-1 is recombined with TRBJ2-1; the junction holds 8 bases that match TRBD2. The DNA reads as follows: TGCAGCGTCAACCCGGATAGCGGGACGTCCCGAAAGAGTGCGAAGTTCTTC. Translated, this is CSVNPDSGTSRKSAKFF.